The 26 T cell receptor beta chains given below trace back to one sample, sequenced in a study of shared clonotypes between healthy human individuals. Sequencing was performed with immunoSEQ multiplex PCR; in TCRdb, only in-frame clones are kept and a portion is missing. The sample lists around 1,900,000 clones, around 95% occurring once. Naivety among CD8 cells was defined by CD45RO negativity and positive CCR7 selection, thereby excluding terminally differentiated effector memory CD45RA+ cells. The sample taken for sequencing was naive CD8+ T cells from PBMCs. These TCRs come from a man younger than 35 in good health. Some clones in this sample may be carry-over from other donors' samples.

The gene calls are TRBV9 and TRBJ1-1; TRBD1 might be the D (5 bases). This CDR3 spans 15 amino acids. V was shortened by 3 bases and J by 0 bases, with 12 bases between the two germline ends. Germline V CDR1 and CDR2: SGDLS, YYNGEE. CDR3 sequence reads: CASSARGSMNTEAFF. Here the CDR3 DNA reads TGTGCCAGCAGCGCTAGGGGTTCTATGAACACTGAAGCTTTCTTT.

The V gene is TRBV9, the J gene TRBJ2-5; 9 nucleotides line up with TRBD2. CDR3 size: 15 residues. Per the germline V gene, CDR1 is SGDLS and CDR2 is YYNGEE. Trimming at V came to 4 bases and at J to 2 bases, leaving 6 bases not matched to a gene. In DNA form, the CDR3 reads TGTGCCAGCAGCTCGAGGACTAGCGAGCAAGAGACCCAGTACTTC. Translating it yields CASSSRTSEQETQYF.

The chain has TRBV6-1 and TRBJ1-5; a possible D gene is TRBD1 (6 bases). V shed 11 bases and J shed 0 bases, with 17 bases lying between them. The CDR3 extends over 15 amino acids. Germline lookup yields CDR1 MNHNS and CDR2 SASEGT. The CDR3 nucleotides read TGTGCCGGCAATAGTGGACAGTTTAGCAATCAGCCCCAGCATTTT. Residues: CAGNSGQFSNQPQHF.

The chain joins TRBV7-2 to TRBJ2-3, with TRBD2 identical over 11 bases. CDR1 and CDR2 (germline): SGHTA, FQGNSA. The ends lost 4 bases at V and 2 bases at J; junction bases unmatched: 5. The CDR3 runs to 16 residues. CDR3 in amino acids: CASSYGTSGNTDTQYF. The CDR3 DNA is TGTGCCAGCAGCTACGGGACTAGCGGAAACACAGATACGCAGTATTTT.

The chain is built from TRBV9 and TRBJ2-7; D is unclear. This CDR3 comprises 14 residues. Germline V gene sequence: CDR1 SGDLS, CDR2 YYNGEE. V was cut by 0 bases and J by 0 bases, with 7 bases left in between. Here the CDR3 DNA reads TGTGCCAGCAGCGTAGGACTTACCTCCTACGAGCAGTACTTC. Protein: CASSVGLTSYEQYF.

The chain is built from TRBV6-4 and TRBJ1-3; D is undetermined. This CDR3 contains 15 residues. From germline, CDR1 is MRHNA and CDR2 SNTAGT. V lost 4 bases to trimming and J lost 0 bases, with 10 bases between them. CDR3 sequence: CASSVRLPSGNTIYF. CDR3 bases: TGTGCCAGCAGTGTTAGACTGCCCTCTGGAAACACCATATATTTT.

The genes are TRBV30 and TRBJ1-1; TRBD1 aligns across 7 bases. V gave up 2 bases and J gave up 0 bases; unmatched junction bases: 12. Per germline, CDR1 GTSNPN and CDR2 SVGIG (reference sequence). This CDR3 contains 17 residues. The CDR3 region is CAWSPTWTGFMNTEAFF. CDR3 coding DNA: TGTGCCTGGAGTCCGACATGGACAGGATTCATGAACACTGAAGCTTTCTTT.

The genes are TRBV5-6 and TRBJ2-2; unclear D gene. The germline V gene has CDR1 SGHDT and CDR2 YYEEEE. The CDR3 is made up of 13 amino acids. V was trimmed by 4 bases and J by 4 bases, leaving 8 bases between them. The CDR3 DNA is TGTGCCAGCAGCCCGACAAGCACCGGGGAGCTGTTTTTT. As protein: CASSPTSTGELFF.

Only one count was recorded for this clone. The CDR3 nucleotides are TGTGCCAGCAGTTTGTCCCCGGGACGAAAGGGAGAGACCCAGTACTTC. Translating gives CASSLSPGRKGETQYF. The rearrangement uses TRBV27 and TRBJ2-5; D is perhaps TRBD1 or TRBD2 (5 bases each). CDR1 is MNHEY, CDR2 SMNVEV, per germline (reference sequence). The CDR3 extends over 16 amino acids. V lost 3 bases and J 4 bases, leaving 18 bases between the germline ends.

This CDR3 reads CASSLKSGRAGDTQYF. The CDR3 DNA reads TGTGCCAGCAGTTTAAAGAGTGGGAGGGCCGGAGATACGCAGTATTTT. The genes are TRBV28 and TRBJ2-3; 7 nucleotides align to TRBD2. The germline V gene has CDR1 MDHEN and CDR2 SYDVKM. The V gene end was trimmed by 2 bases and the J gene end by 5 bases; junction bases not matched to a gene: 10. This CDR3 comprises 16 residues.

This chain joins TRBV19 and TRBJ1-5; 7 bases are shared with TRBD1. Looked up from germline, CDR1 is LNHDA and CDR2 is SQIVND (reference sequence). V lost 7 bases to trimming and J lost 0 bases; unmatched junction nucleotides: 6. This CDR3 is 15 amino acids long. Here the CDR3 reads CASIRDRDSNQPQHF. In DNA form, the CDR3 reads TGTGCCAGTATCCGTGACAGGGATAGCAATCAGCCCCAGCATTTT.

The chain has TRBV27 and TRBJ2-5; 12 bases align to TRBD2. Germline V gene data show CDR1 as MNHEY and CDR2 as SMNVEV (reference sequence). V was pared by 5 bases and J by 9 bases, with 7 bases of the junction left unmatched. This CDR3 spans 14 amino acids. CDR3: CASSPWTSGEAQYF. The CDR3 coding sequence is TGTGCCAGCAGTCCGTGGACTAGCGGGGAAGCCCAGTACTTC.

This chain connects TRBV10-3 to TRBJ2-2; D may match TRBD1 or TRBD2 (5 bases each). The CDR3 consists of 15 residues. Germline CDR1 and CDR2: ENHRY and SYGVKD. V shed 8 bases and J shed 0 bases, with 13 bases lying between them. CDR3 bases: TGTGCCATCTCCGGCAGGGACCCGAACACCGGGGAGCTGTTTTTT. Translated, it gives CAISGRDPNTGELFF.

The V gene is TRBV9, the J gene TRBJ2-2; TRBD2 agrees at 10 bases. There are 17 residues in the CDR3. V dropped 1 base and J dropped 4; count of bases not matched to a gene: 7. Germline V lookup: CDR1 SGDLS, CDR2 YYNGEE. CDR3 region: CASSVRAGGPGTGELFF. The CDR3, as DNA: TGTGCCAGCAGCGTAAGAGCGGGAGGGCCGGGCACCGGGGAGCTGTTTTTT.

As to this clone: Other DNA sequences in this specimen translate into the identical CDR3. This rearrangement joins TRBV27 to TRBJ2-7, with a possible D match to TRBD1 (6 bases). Germline CDR1 and CDR2: MNHEY and SMNVEV (reference sequence). The V end lost 2 bases, the J end lost 3 bases, and 8 bases lay between the germline ends. This CDR3 contains 13 residues. The CDR3 loop reads CASSLRGGYEQYF. The CDR3 DNA follows: TGTGCCAGCAGTTTAAGAGGGGGCTACGAGCAGTACTTC.

The chain joins TRBV10-3 to TRBJ2-7; TRBD1 aligns across 8 bases. Unmatched junction bases numbered 11, after V lost 5 bases and J lost 2 bases. This CDR3 spans 16 amino acids. Germline V CDR1 and CDR2: ENHRY, SYGVKD. This chain's CDR3 is CAISSTLGGQAYEQYF. The CDR3 nucleotides read TGTGCCATCAGTTCCACCCTAGGGGGACAGGCCTACGAGCAGTACTTC.

J is TRBJ2-2 and V is TRBV7-2; the D is unclear. V lost 2 bases, J lost 1 base, and 2 bases lay in between. CDR1 and CDR2 from the germline V gene are SGHTA and FQGNSA. The CDR3 extends over 13 amino acids. The CDR3 is CASSLKNTGELFF. Written as DNA, the CDR3 is TGTGCCAGCAGCTTAAAGAACACCGGGGAGCTGTTTTTT. Filled out from reference TRBV7-2 and TRBJ2-2, the complete variable domain reads GAGVSQSPSNKVTEKGKDVELRCDPISGHTALYWYRQSLGQGLEFLIYFQGNSAPDKSGLPSDRFSAERTGGSVSTLTIQRTQQEDSAVYLCASSLKNTGELFFGEGSRLTVL.

The chain couples TRBV28 to TRBJ2-1; 10 bases align to TRBD2. The CDR3 has 14 amino acids. J was trimmed by 8 bases and V by 3 bases; bases with no gene match: 4. The germline CDR1 and CDR2 sequences are MDHEN and SYDVKM. The CDR3: CASSLSLAGDEQFF. The CDR3 DNA sequence: TGTGCCAGCAGTTTGTCTCTAGCGGGAGATGAGCAGTTCTTC.

The chain combines TRBV11-2 with TRBJ2-1; D gene ambiguous. Between the trimmed V and J ends, which lost 7 bases and 6 bases, there was a span of 13 bases. The CDR3 loop spans 13 amino acids. Germline V CDR1 and CDR2: SGHAT, FQNNGV. The CDR3 reads CASTHALSNEQFF. The CDR3 coding sequence is TGTGCCAGCACCCACGCCTTGAGCAATGAGCAGTTCTTC. The full variable domain, with the rest looked up from reference TRBV11-2 and TRBJ2-1, is EAGVAQSPRYKIIEKRQSVAFWCNPISGHATLYWYQQILGQGPKLLIQFQNNGVVDDSQLPKDRFSAERLKGVDSTLKIQPAKLEDSAVYLCASTHALSNEQFFGPGTRLTVL.

The chain has TRBV28 and TRBJ2-7; the D gene is possibly TRBD1 (6 bases). Germline V gene data show CDR1 as MDHEN and CDR2 as SYDVKM. Trimming cost V 2 bases and J 1 base, with 18 bases left between them. There are 17 residues in the CDR3. In nucleotides, the CDR3 is TGTGCCAGCAGTTTACGATTCCCAGGGGAAGGATCCTACGAGCAGTACTTC. Its protein is CASSLRFPGEGSYEQYF.

The chain has TRBV7-8 and TRBJ1-5, with D hard to call. Germline V gene lookup returns CDR1 SGHVS and CDR2 FQNEAQ. This CDR3 has 16 amino acids. Trimming stripped 5 bases from V and 2 bases from J, with 16 bases between. The DNA for the CDR3 is TGTGCCAGCAGCCCTGCTGGGGAATGGGGCAATCAGCCCCAGCATTTT. Translated: CASSPAGEWGNQPQHF.

The genes are TRBV19 and TRBJ1-1; 7 bases align to TRBD1. Germline assignment: CDR1 LNHDA and CDR2 SQIVND (reference sequence). The CDR3 runs to 16 residues. The V gene end was trimmed by 3 bases and the J gene end by 1 base; junction bases not matched to a gene: 8. For the CDR3, the DNA is TGTGCCAGTAGTATTTCTGAGACAGGGCGGAACACTGAAGCTTTCTTT. Translation: CASSISETGRNTEAFF.

The chain employs TRBV2 and TRBJ2-7; 10 nucleotides match TRBD1. Germline V gives CDR1 SNHLY, CDR2 FYNNEI. The CDR3 consists of 15 residues. The ends lost 4 bases at V and 3 bases at J; junction bases unmatched: 6. The CDR3 loop is CASSGGDRGNYEQYF. DNA of the CDR3: TGTGCCAGCAGTGGGGGGGACAGGGGCAACTACGAGCAGTACTTC.

The V call is TRBV27, the J call TRBJ2-1; 9 bases align to TRBD2. This CDR3 comprises 16 residues. Trimming at V came to 5 bases and at J to 4 bases, leaving 9 bases not matched to a gene. Germline CDR1 reads MNHEY; CDR2 reads SMNVEV (reference sequence). The CDR3 DNA follows: TGTGCCAGCAGTATGCGAGGACTAGCGCCATACAATGAGCAGTTCTTC. Amino acid sequence: CASSMRGLAPYNEQFF.

The V call is TRBV2, the J call TRBJ2-5; tentatively, D is TRBD1 (5 bases). The length of the CDR3 is 15 residues. Germline loops: CDR1 SNHLY, CDR2 FYNNEI. V dropped 7 bases and J dropped 1 base, with 16 bases sitting between them. The CDR3 here is CASISPLQAQETQYF. The CDR3 coding sequence is TGTGCCAGCATTTCGCCACTACAGGCCCAAGAGACCCAGTACTTC.

J is TRBJ2-1 and V is TRBV7-7; 10 bases are a match to TRBD1. With V trimmed by 5 bases and J by 8 bases, 9 bases remained unmatched. The length of the CDR3 is 15 residues. Germline V gene data show CDR1 as SSHAT and CDR2 as FNYEAQ (reference sequence). The CDR3 sequence: CASSPDRGQAHEQFF. In nucleotides, the CDR3 is TGTGCCAGCAGCCCCGACAGGGGGCAGGCCCATGAGCAGTTCTTC.